Below, one T cell receptor (beta chain) is given with its context. Its antigen is unknown. The record has no base qualities; no much larger clone is one base away. The data belong to a study of sequential checkpoint blockade in melanoma (dated by TCRdb to about 2019). For context, the study as a whole: Patients were randomized 1:1 to first-line nivolumab followed by ipilimumab (arm A) or ipilimumab followed by nivolumab (arm B). Maintenance nivolumab was given following each of the two trial sequences. The paper as a whole reports these results and caveats: The model for predicting response that combines TCR metrics with mutation burden needs to be validated in larger, independent patient cohorts.

The sample's treatment or condition label is to be understood as: randomized to nivolumab then ipilimumab (arm A) or the reverse (arm B). None of the trial patients had been given prior DNA-damaging chemotherapy. Thawed PBMCs were sorted on a FACS Aria II flow cytometer to isolate live CD3+CD8+ cells negative for CD19 and CD56. Samples came from patients with melanoma in CheckMate 064, a randomized, open-label phase II trial of sequential checkpoint blockade. Leukapheresis was used to collect peripheral blood mononuclear cells, which were then purified with Ficoll-Paque and frozen in human serum with about 9.3% DMSO. Purity of sorted blood CD3+CD8+ cells was verified at >98% immediately after sorting, followed by DNA extraction. The immunoSEQ Assay was used to immunosequence TCRbeta CDR3 regions from genomic DNA. Prior to high-throughput sequencing, genomic DNA was amplified by bias-controlled multiplex PCR. As for how the authors treated the data: To quantify the absolute abundance of each unique TCRbeta CDR3 region, the sequences were collapsed and filtered. Clonality, defined as 1 minus Pielou's evenness, was calculated using only productive rearrangements. Clones with significantly greater frequencies in on-treatment versus baseline samples were identified using a previously published method. TCRdb re-hosts the immuneACCESS table, in-frame sequences only. Its copies lack some clones; in the studies checked, an unresolved V gene accounts for under half of them, and the cause for the rest is not known. V and J calls and clone size are given by that table; D and trimming were obtained from the DNA. Present in this sample are roughly 20,000 clones, around 80% of which were seen just once. The top ten clonotypes cover 36% of the sample.

The CDR3 has 15 amino acids, counting the end cysteine and phenylalanine. This entry keeps only the CDR3 DNA: 45 bases, framed from base 1. Trimming removed 2 bases from V and 0 bases from J, leaving 10 bases between the germline ends. Reading the germline V gene gives CDR1 MNHNS and CDR2 SASEGT. The chain joins TRBV6-1 to TRBJ1-1; possibly the D gene is TRBD1, per 5 matching bases. The sample in question was CD8+ T cells sorted from blood (inferred from file names), obtained from a patient given nivolumab and ipilimumab in sequence. The source is a human donor with melanoma. CDR3 reads: CASSEWAGLNTEAFF. The bases read TGTGCCAGCAGTGAATGGGCAGGGTTGAACACTGAAGCTTTCTTT.